Following are 8 T cell receptor beta chains from one sample sequenced in a study of Ad26.COV2.S vaccination and SARS-CoV-2 variants. The repertoire was sequenced with immunoSEQ multiplex PCR; TCRdb's copy has only in-frame clones and lacks some. The table includes some 340,000 clones, about 86% detected once. This sample's treatment: 15 to 20 received Ad26.COV2.S at low or high dose, single or two shots; 5 received placebo; per-sample allocation not given. Sampling took place 63 days after the first vaccine or placebo injection. Material: peripheral blood, obtained in a trial of Ad26.COV2.S vaccine versus placebo. Receptors were obtained from a person between 18 and 65 years old who received the Ad26.COV2.S COVID-19 vaccine or a placebo.

This chain uses TRBV4-3 with TRBJ1-1; TRBD1 might be the D (5 bases). The CDR3 is made up of 15 amino acids. Germline-derived CDR1 and CDR2 are LGHNA and YSLEER. With 1 base removed from V and 3 bases from J, the gap between germline ends came to 12 bases. The CDR3 bases are TGCGCCAGCAGCCAAGGTACAGTGGGGGACACTGAAGCTTTCTTT. It yields the protein CASSQGTVGDTEAFF.

This chain uses TRBV7-2 with TRBJ2-4, with 7 bases identical to TRBD1. The CDR3 is 18 residues long. Germline assignment: CDR1 SGHTA and CDR2 FQGNSA. The V and J ends lost 1 base and 2 bases, in that order; junction bases with no gene match: 11. For the CDR3, the DNA is TGTGCCAGCAGCTTAGGAGGGACAGAGCCATCTACCAAAAACATTCAGTACTTC. Protein product: CASSLGGTEPSTKNIQYF.

The genes are TRBV5-4 and TRBJ1-1, with a possible D match to TRBD1 (5 bases). The CDR3 has 14 residues. V was trimmed by 0 bases and J by 6 bases, leaving 12 bases between them. Germline CDR1 is SGHNT and CDR2 is YYREEE (reference sequence). The CDR3 protein is CASSLVGRDPEAFF. The CDR3 coding sequence is TGTGCCAGCAGCTTGGTTGGCAGGGACCCTGAAGCTTTCTTT. The whole variable domain, remainder taken from reference TRBV5-4 and TRBJ1-1, is ETGVTQSPTHLIKTRGQQVTLRCSSQSGHNTVSWYQQALGQGPQFIFQYYREEENGRGNFPPRFSGLQFPNYSSELNVNALELDDSALYLCASSLVGRDPEAFFGQGTRLTVV.

The CDR3 loop reads CASSLVEARGSPLHF. DNA for the CDR3: TGTGCCAGCAGCTTAGTGGAGGCCAGAGGTTCACCCCTCCACTTT. The chain combines TRBV7-9 with TRBJ1-6, with D uncertain. CDR3 length equals 15 residues. Trimming took 1 base from V and 9 from J, leaving 13 bases between them. Germline V lookup: CDR1 SEHNR, CDR2 FQNEAQ (reference sequence).

V and J are TRBV5-6 and TRBJ1-5, with TRBD1 identical over 10 bases. Trimming cost V 1 base and J 1 base; bases outside gene matches: 2. Looked up from germline, CDR1 is SGHDT and CDR2 is YYEEEE. This CDR3 is built from 16 residues. CDR3 sequence reads: CASSLRTGGSNQPQHF. Written as DNA, the CDR3 is TGTGCCAGCAGCTTGAGGACAGGGGGGAGCAATCAGCCCCAGCATTTT.

Comment on this clone: Other nucleotide sequences in the sample specify the same CDR3. The chain couples TRBV5-1 to TRBJ2-3; no definite D call. V lost 0 bases and J lost 1, with 3 bases in between. From germline, CDR1 is SGHRS and CDR2 YFSETQ. The CDR3 consists of 13 residues. This chain's CDR3 is CASSLGGTDTQYF. The CDR3 DNA follows: TGCGCCAGCAGCTTGGGGGGCACAGATACGCAGTATTTT.

This clone was seen a handful of times. The chain carries TRBV5-1 and TRBJ2-2, with 7 bases lining up with TRBD1. Looked up from germline, CDR1 is SGHRS and CDR2 is YFSETQ. The V gene end was trimmed by 4 bases and the J gene end by 2 bases; junction bases not matched to a gene: 8. This CDR3 is built from 16 residues. The DNA for the CDR3 is TGCGCCAGCAGCGTAGCCGGGACAGATAACACCGGGGAGCTGTTTTTT. As protein: CASSVAGTDNTGELFF.

The CDR3 is CASSKVDTGPTGTQYF. The CDR3 DNA reads as TGTGCCAGCAGCAAAGTGGATACGGGGCCGACGGGGACCCAGTACTTC. The chain uses TRBV7-8 and TRBJ2-5, with D perhaps assigned TRBD1 or TRBD2 (5 bases each). CDR3 size: 16 residues. V shed 5 bases and J shed 7 bases, with 23 bases lying between them. Germline V CDR1 and CDR2: SGHVS, FQNEAQ. The full variable domain, its missing parts supplied by reference TRBV7-8 and TRBJ2-5, is GAGVSQSPRYKVAKRGQDVALRCDPISGHVSLFWYQQALGQGPEFLTYFQNEAQLDKSGLPSDRFFAERPEGSVSTLKIQRTQQEDSAVYLCASSKVDTGPTGTQYFGPGTRLLVL.